Below, 23 T cell receptor beta chains from the same sample are listed, as sequenced in a study of CD8 T cells in ankylosing spondylitis. TCRdb called the 5' RACE reads again in MiXCR, with one record for every CDR3 protein. Altogether 200,000 to 250,000 distinct CDR3 sequences are present, approximately 12% being singletons, with the ten largest covering less than 8%. The material sequenced was blood, either unsorted or a sorted T cell fraction (not recorded which). The source is a male donor with ankylosing spondylitis or in good health (not recorded which).

This clonotype was detected ten times or more. The chain links TRBV5-1 to TRBJ1-2; D perhaps matches TRBD1 (5 bases). V lost 3 bases and J lost 8, with 20 bases in between. Germline CDR1 reads SGHRS; CDR2 reads YFSETQ. The CDR3 sequence is 15 residues long. CDR3 region: CASSSLQGRVDGYTF. The CDR3 region has the DNA TGCGCCAGCAGCTCCCTACAAGGCAGGGTAGACGGCTACACCTTC.

This clonotype was recorded many times. CDR3: CSASGTSGYEQYF. The CDR3 DNA is TGCAGTGCTAGCGGGACTAGCGGATACGAGCAGTACTTC. J is TRBJ2-7 and V is TRBV20-1, with 11 bases aligning to TRBD2. V shed 3 bases and J 4 bases; nucleotides not matched to a gene: 2. The CDR3 has 13 amino acids. Germline V gives CDR1 DFQATT, CDR2 SNEGSKA (reference sequence).

This sequence joins TRBV7-2 and TRBJ2-3; no definite D call. The V and J ends lost 3 bases and 1 base respectively, with 11 bases between them. This CDR3 has 15 amino acids. CDR1 SGHTA and CDR2 FQGNSA come from the germline V gene. The CDR3 is CASSLGSRRTDTQYF. DNA of the CDR3: TGTGCCAGCAGCTTGGGTAGCAGACGCACAGATACGCAGTATTTT.

Concerning this clonotype: A much larger clone sits a single nucleotide away, making a read error possible. The chain carries TRBV5-6 and TRBJ2-1; TRBD1 matches 10 bases. Germline CDR1 SGHDT, CDR2 YYEEEE. The CDR3 consists of 18 residues. CDR3: CASILGVKGQGKKGEQFF. The CDR3 DNA reads TGTGCCAGCATCTTGGGGGTCAAGGGACAGGGGAAAAAAGGTGAGCAGTTCTTC.

This clonotype was detected many times. The chain is built from TRBV5-1 and TRBJ2-7; D might be TRBD1 (6 bases). The CDR3 extends over 14 amino acids. Germline CDR1 reads SGHRS; CDR2 reads YFSETQ. Trimming took 3 bases from V and 3 from J, leaving 13 bases between them. CDR3: CASSSTGRGYEQYF. CDR3 in DNA: TGCGCCAGCAGCTCTACAGGCAGGGGCTACGAGCAGTACTTC. Filled out from reference TRBV5-1 and TRBJ2-7, the complete variable domain reads KAGVTQTPRYLIKTRGQQVTLSCSPISGHRSVSWYQQTPGQGLQFLFEYFSETQRNKGNFPGRFSGRQFSNSRSEMNVSTLELGDSALYLCASSSTGRGYEQYFGPGTRLTVT.

The rearrangement joins TRBV27 to TRBJ2-1, with D hard to call. Trimming removed 5 bases at V and 10 bases at J, with 15 bases between. Germline V gene sequence: CDR1 MNHEY, CDR2 SMNVEV (reference sequence). The CDR3 extends over 13 amino acids. The DNA for the CDR3 is TGTGCCAGCAGTCGGTCCCAGGCCAACGAGCAGTTCTTC. This gives the protein CASSRSQANEQFF.

The rearrangement uses TRBV20-1 and TRBJ1-1; D call uncertain. In germline, CDR1 is DFQATT, CDR2 SNEGSKA (reference sequence). The CDR3 is 10 amino acids. In nucleotides, the CDR3 is TGCATGGGAAAGAACACTGAAGCTTTCTTT. Its translation: CMGKNTEAFF.

This clonotype was counted between two and nine times. This chain's CDR3 is CASSLVTAADYNEQFF. The CDR3 nucleotides read TGTGCCAGCAGCTTAGTAACGGCGGCTGATTACAATGAGCAGTTCTTC. The V and J genes are TRBV7-2 and TRBJ2-1; D gene uncertain. The germline V and J ends were trimmed by 1 base and 4 bases, with 14 bases remaining between them. This CDR3 is 16 amino acids long. Germline CDR1 is SGHTA and CDR2 is FQGNSA.

This clonotype was picked up many times. The rearrangement joins TRBV12-3 or TRBV12-4 to TRBJ1-2, with 12 nucleotides matching TRBD1. Trimming took 5 bases from V and 8 from J; bases not matched to a gene: 6. The CDR3 extends over 14 amino acids. The chain's CDR3 is CASSPGQGARGYTF. CDR3 DNA: TGTGCCAGCAGTCCGGGACAGGGGGCGAGAGGCTACACCTTC.

This clonotype occurred a few times. The chain recombines TRBV14 with TRBJ2-1, with 8 bases that match TRBD1. The CDR3 runs to 15 residues. CDR1 is SGHDN and CDR2 is FVKESK in the germline V gene. Losses at the gene ends were 6 bases for V and 6 bases for J; bases not matched to a gene: 10. CDR3 sequence: CASSLDRALTNEQFF. In DNA, the CDR3 is TGTGCCAGCAGTCTGGACAGGGCCCTTACCAATGAGCAGTTCTTC.

This clonotype was picked up a small number of times. The chain recombines TRBV30 with TRBJ2-2; 7 nucleotides agree with TRBD1. CDR1 is GTSNPN, CDR2 SVGIG, per germline (reference sequence). The CDR3 runs 14 residues. The CDR3 spells CGLDRALNTGELFF. The CDR3 bases are TGTGGTCTCGACAGGGCCCTGAACACCGGGGAGCTGTTTTTT.

This clonotype was picked up many times. The J gene is TRBJ1-1, the V gene TRBV20-1, with 9 bases identical to TRBD1. Trimming took 4 bases from V and 6 from J; bases not matched to a gene: 12. Germline values: CDR1 DFQATT, CDR2 SNEGSKA (reference sequence). The CDR3 is 15 residues long. The CDR3: CSAISGDRVFSEAFF. In nucleotides, the CDR3 is TGCAGTGCTATTTCAGGGGACAGGGTTTTCTCTGAAGCTTTCTTT.

V gene TRBV7-9 combines with J gene TRBJ1-4, with a weak D call TRBD1 (6 bases). This CDR3 is 12 amino acids long. CDR1 is SEHNR and CDR2 is FQNEAQ in the germline V gene (reference sequence). Between the trimmed V and J ends, which lost 5 bases and 10 bases, there was a span of 11 bases. The DNA for the CDR3 is TGTGCCAGCAGCCCATCGGACAGAAAACTGTTTTTT. Translated, it gives CASSPSDRKLFF.

This clonotype was seen ten or more times. The chain uses TRBV5-1 and TRBJ2-1; D gene ambiguous. CDR1 and CDR2 from the germline V gene are SGHRS and YFSETQ. CDR3 size: 12 residues. V lost 3 bases and J 5 bases, leaving 6 bases between the germline ends. The CDR3: CASSSPDNEQFF. CDR3 in DNA: TGCGCCAGCAGCTCCCCGGACAATGAGCAGTTCTTC.

Many counts were recorded for this clonotype. This chain uses TRBV20-1 with TRBJ1-1, with D perhaps TRBD1 (5 bases). Trimming cost V 4 bases and J 7 bases, with 10 bases left between them. Germline V gene lookup returns CDR1 DFQATT and CDR2 SNEGSKA (reference sequence). The CDR3 loop spans 11 amino acids. CDR3 residues: CSAILGVEAFF. CDR3 bases: TGCAGTGCTATTTTGGGGGTTGAAGCTTTCTTT.

J is TRBJ2-6 and V is TRBV5-1; D unresolved. Trimming removed 0 bases from V and 1 base from J, with 8 bases in between. Per germline, CDR1 SGHRS and CDR2 YFSETQ. CDR3 length equals 16 residues. This CDR3 is CASSLVDMSGANVLTF. In DNA, the CDR3 is TGCGCCAGCAGCTTGGTGGATATGTCTGGGGCCAACGTCCTGACTTTC.

The table lists this clonotype with many counts. This rearrangement joins TRBV5-1 to TRBJ1-1, with D unresolved. Trimming took off 0 bases at V and 0 bases at J, with 6 bases between the two ends. The CDR3 runs to 14 residues. Per germline, CDR1 SGHRS and CDR2 YFSETQ. CDR3 protein: CASSLGSMNTEAFF. The DNA for the CDR3 is TGCGCCAGCAGCTTGGGGTCTATGAACACTGAAGCTTTCTTT. Full variable domain (remainder filled in from reference TRBV5-1 and TRBJ1-1): KAGVTQTPRYLIKTRGQQVTLSCSPISGHRSVSWYQQTPGQGLQFLFEYFSETQRNKGNFPGRFSGRQFSNSRSEMNVSTLELGDSALYLCASSLGSMNTEAFFGQGTRLTVV.

This clonotype was seen a few times. V usage is TRBV5-4 and J usage is TRBJ2-7, with TRBD1 identical over 9 bases. The CDR3 runs to 15 residues. Germline loops: CDR1 SGHNT, CDR2 YYREEE (reference sequence). Trimming removed 4 bases from V and 2 bases from J; junction bases left unmatched: 7. The CDR3, as DNA: TGTGCCAGCAGCCCAGGGTGGGACAGGGCCTACGAGCAGTACTTC. Its translation is CASSPGWDRAYEQYF.

This clonotype was seen repeatedly, ten times or more. The chain uses TRBV29-1 and TRBJ2-6, with 9 bases fitting TRBD1. Germline CDR1 SQVTM, CDR2 ANQGSEA. V shed 4 bases and J 2 bases; nucleotides not matched to a gene: 0. The CDR3 is made up of 14 amino acids. The CDR3 spells CSVGQGAGANVLTF. The CDR3 bases are TGCAGCGTTGGACAGGGGGCTGGGGCCAACGTCCTGACTTTC.

This clonotype was recorded at least ten times. The rearrangement links TRBV7-9 to TRBJ1-4; a possible D gene is TRBD1 (5 bases). V dropped 4 bases and J dropped 1 base, with 16 bases sitting between them. The germline gives CDR1 SEHNR, CDR2 FQNEAQ (reference sequence). The CDR3 loop spans 17 amino acids. CDR3 region: CASSSDYDSETNEKLFF. CDR3 sequence (DNA): TGTGCCAGCAGCTCCGATTACGACAGTGAAACTAATGAAAAACTGTTTTTT.

This clonotype was found many times. The V and J genes are TRBV20-1 and TRBJ2-7, with D tentatively TRBD1 or TRBD2 (6 bases each). CDR1 and CDR2 from the germline V gene are DFQATT and SNEGSKA (reference sequence). Trimming took off 6 bases at V and 2 bases at J, with 20 bases between the two ends. The CDR3 sequence is 15 residues long. The chain's CDR3 is CSAPQTGRSTYEQYF. DNA of the CDR3: TGCAGTGCCCCCCAAACAGGGAGGTCCACCTACGAGCAGTACTTC.

This clonotype was seen many times. This chain connects TRBV5-1 to TRBJ2-1; D tentatively fits TRBD1 or TRBD2 (6 bases each). Trimming stripped 1 base from V and 2 bases from J, with 13 bases between. Per germline, CDR1 SGHRS and CDR2 YFSETQ. The CDR3 contains 16 residues. CDR3 sequence reads: CASSLTVGGPYNEQFF. DNA of the CDR3: TGCGCCAGCAGCTTGACGGTCGGGGGCCCCTACAATGAGCAGTTCTTC.

This clonotype was observed many times. The rearrangement joins TRBV5-1 to TRBJ2-7, with D possibly being TRBD1 or TRBD2 (6 bases each). There are 15 residues in the CDR3. Trimming pared 1 base from V and 0 bases from J, leaving 11 bases between. Germline-derived CDR1 and CDR2 are SGHRS and YFSETQ. CDR3 in amino acids: CASSLTKGGSYEQYF. The CDR3 bases are TGCGCCAGCAGCTTGACTAAGGGGGGCTCCTACGAGCAGTACTTC. Supplemented by reference TRBV5-1 and TRBJ2-7, the full variable domain reads KAGVTQTPRYLIKTRGQQVTLSCSPISGHRSVSWYQQTPGQGLQFLFEYFSETQRNKGNFPGRFSGRQFSNSRSEMNVSTLELGDSALYLCASSLTKGGSYEQYFGPGTRLTVT.